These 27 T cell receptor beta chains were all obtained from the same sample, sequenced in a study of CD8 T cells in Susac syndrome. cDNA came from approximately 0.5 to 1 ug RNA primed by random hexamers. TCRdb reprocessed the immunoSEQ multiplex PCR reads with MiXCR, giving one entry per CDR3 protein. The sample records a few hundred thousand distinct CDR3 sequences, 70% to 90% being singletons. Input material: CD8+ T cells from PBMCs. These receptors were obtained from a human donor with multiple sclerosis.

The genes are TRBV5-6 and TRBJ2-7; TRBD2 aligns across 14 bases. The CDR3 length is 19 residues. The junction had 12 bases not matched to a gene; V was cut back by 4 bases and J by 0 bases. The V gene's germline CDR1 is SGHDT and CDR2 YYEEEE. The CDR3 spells CASSRGLAGVGEFSYEQYF. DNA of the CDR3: TGTGCCAGCAGCCGGGGACTAGCGGGAGTAGGGGAGTTCTCCTACGAGCAGTACTTC.

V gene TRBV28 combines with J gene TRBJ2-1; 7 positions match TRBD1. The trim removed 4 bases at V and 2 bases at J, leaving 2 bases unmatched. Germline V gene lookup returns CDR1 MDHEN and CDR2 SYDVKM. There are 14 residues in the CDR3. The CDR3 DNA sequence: TGTGCCAGCAGTTACGGGACAGCCTACAATGAGCAGTTCTTC. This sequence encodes CASSYGTAYNEQFF.

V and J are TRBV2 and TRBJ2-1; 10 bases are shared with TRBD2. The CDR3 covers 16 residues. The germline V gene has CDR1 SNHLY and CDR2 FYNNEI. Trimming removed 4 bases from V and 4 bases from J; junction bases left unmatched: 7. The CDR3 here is CASSVVAGGPYNEQFF. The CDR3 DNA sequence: TGTGCCAGCAGTGTGGTAGCGGGAGGACCGTACAATGAGCAGTTCTTC.

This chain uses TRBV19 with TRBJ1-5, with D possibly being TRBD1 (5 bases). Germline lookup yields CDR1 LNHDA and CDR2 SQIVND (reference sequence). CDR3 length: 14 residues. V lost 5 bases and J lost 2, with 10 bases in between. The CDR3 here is CASSALGGNQPQHF. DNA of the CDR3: TGTGCCAGTAGTGCCCTAGGGGGCAATCAGCCCCAGCATTTT.

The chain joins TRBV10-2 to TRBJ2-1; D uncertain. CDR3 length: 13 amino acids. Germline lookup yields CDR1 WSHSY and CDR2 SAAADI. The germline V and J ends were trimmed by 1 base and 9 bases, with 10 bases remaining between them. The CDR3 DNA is TGCGCCAGCAGTGAGTACTCCACTGGTGAGCAGTTCTTC. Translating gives CASSEYSTGEQFF.

CDR3 in amino acids: CASSEWGTGADTGELFF. Here the CDR3 DNA reads TGTGCCAGCAGTGAATGGGGAACAGGGGCCGATACCGGGGAGCTGTTTTTT. The chain carries TRBV25-1 and TRBJ2-2, with 7 bases aligning to TRBD1. CDR1 MGHDK and CDR2 SYGVNS come from the germline V gene. The V segment lost 1 base and the J segment 5 bases; nucleotides outside the gene matches: 10. The CDR3 contains 17 residues. The variable domain in full, with the rest retrieved from reference TRBV25-1 and TRBJ2-2, is EADIYQTPRYLVIGTGKKITLECSQTMGHDKMYWYQQDPGMELHLIHYSYGVNSTEKGDLSSESTVSRIRTEHFPLTLESARPSHTSQYLCASSEWGTGADTGELFFGEGSRLTVL.

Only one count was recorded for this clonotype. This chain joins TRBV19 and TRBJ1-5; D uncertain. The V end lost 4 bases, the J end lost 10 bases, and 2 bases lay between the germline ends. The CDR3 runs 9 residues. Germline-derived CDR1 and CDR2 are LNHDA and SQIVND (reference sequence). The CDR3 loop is CASSNPQHF. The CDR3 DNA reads TGTGCCAGTAGTAATCCCCAGCATTTT.

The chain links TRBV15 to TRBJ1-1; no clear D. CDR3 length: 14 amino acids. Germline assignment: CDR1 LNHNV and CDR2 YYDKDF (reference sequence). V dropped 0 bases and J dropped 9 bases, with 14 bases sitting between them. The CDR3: CATSRERPGVQAFF. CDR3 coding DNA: TGTGCCACCAGCAGAGAAAGACCGGGAGTTCAAGCTTTCTTT.

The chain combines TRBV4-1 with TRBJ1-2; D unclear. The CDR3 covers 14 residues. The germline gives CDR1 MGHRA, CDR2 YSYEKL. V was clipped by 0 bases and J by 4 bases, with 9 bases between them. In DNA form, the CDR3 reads TGCGCCAGCAGCCAAGATGTAGGCGGCTATGGCTACACCTTC. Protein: CASSQDVGGYGYTF.

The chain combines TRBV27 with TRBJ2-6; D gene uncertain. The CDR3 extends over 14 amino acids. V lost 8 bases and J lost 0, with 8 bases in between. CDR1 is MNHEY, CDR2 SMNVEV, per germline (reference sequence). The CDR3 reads CASRKISGANVLTF. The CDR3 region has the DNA TGTGCCAGCCGTAAGATCTCTGGGGCCAACGTCCTGACTTTC.

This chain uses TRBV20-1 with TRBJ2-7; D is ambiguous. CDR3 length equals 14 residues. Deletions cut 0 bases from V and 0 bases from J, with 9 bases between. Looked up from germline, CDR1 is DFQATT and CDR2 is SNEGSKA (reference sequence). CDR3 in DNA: TGCAGTGCTAGAGACTTAAGGGACTCCTACGAGCAGTACTTC. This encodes CSARDLRDSYEQYF.

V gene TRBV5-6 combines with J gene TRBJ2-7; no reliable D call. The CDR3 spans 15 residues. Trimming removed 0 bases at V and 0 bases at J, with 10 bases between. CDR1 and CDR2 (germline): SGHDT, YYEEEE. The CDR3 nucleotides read TGTGCCAGCAGCTTGGTCTTACAGAACTCCTACGAGCAGTACTTC. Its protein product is CASSLVLQNSYEQYF.

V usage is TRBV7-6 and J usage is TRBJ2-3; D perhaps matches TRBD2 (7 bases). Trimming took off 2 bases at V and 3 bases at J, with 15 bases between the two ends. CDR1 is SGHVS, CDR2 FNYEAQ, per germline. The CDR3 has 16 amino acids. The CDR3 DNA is TGTGCCAGCAGCTTACTCCGAGGGGGGGGTACAGATACGCAGTATTTT. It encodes CASSLLRGGGTDTQYF.

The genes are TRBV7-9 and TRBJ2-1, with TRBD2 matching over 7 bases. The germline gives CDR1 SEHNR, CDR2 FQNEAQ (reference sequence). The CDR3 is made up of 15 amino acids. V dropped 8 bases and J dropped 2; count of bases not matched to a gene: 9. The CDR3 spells CASGSRLAAYNEQFF. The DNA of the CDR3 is TGTGCCAGCGGCTCCAGACTAGCAGCCTACAATGAGCAGTTCTTC.

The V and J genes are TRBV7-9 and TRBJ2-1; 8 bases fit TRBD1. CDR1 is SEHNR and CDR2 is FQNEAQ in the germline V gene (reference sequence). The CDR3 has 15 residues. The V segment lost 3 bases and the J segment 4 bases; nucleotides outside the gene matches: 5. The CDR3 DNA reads TGTGCCAGCAGCTTCGGCAGGGGGCGGTACAATGAGCAGTTCTTC. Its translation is CASSFGRGRYNEQFF.

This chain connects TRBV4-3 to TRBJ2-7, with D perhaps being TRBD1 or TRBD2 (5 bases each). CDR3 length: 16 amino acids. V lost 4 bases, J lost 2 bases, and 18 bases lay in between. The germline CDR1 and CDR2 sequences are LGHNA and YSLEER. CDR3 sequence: CASSPLRDGRTYEQYF. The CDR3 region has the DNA TGCGCCAGCAGCCCCCTCCGGGACGGAAGGACCTACGAGCAGTACTTC.

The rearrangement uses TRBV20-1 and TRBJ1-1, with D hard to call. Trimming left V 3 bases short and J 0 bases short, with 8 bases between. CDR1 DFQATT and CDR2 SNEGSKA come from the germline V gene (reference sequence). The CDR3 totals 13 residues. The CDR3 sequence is CSARGRLNTEAFF. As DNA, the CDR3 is TGCAGTGCTAGGGGCAGATTGAACACTGAAGCTTTCTTT.

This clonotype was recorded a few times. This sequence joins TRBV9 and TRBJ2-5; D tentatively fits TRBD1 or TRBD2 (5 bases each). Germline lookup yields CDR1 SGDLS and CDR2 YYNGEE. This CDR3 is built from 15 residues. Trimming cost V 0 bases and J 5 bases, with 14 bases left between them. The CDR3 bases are TGTGCCAGCAGCGTAGGTGGGGGTTACGGGGAGACCCAGTACTTC. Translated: CASSVGGGYGETQYF.

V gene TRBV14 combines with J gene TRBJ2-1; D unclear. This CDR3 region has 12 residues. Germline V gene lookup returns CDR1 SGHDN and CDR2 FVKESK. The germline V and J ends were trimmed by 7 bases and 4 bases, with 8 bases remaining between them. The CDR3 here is CASNMGYNEQFF. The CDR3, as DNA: TGTGCCAGCAACATGGGATACAATGAGCAGTTCTTC.

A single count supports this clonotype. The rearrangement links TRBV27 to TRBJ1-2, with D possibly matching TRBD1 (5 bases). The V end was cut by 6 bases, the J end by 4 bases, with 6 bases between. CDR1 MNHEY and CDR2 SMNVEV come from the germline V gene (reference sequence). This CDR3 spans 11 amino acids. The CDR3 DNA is TGTGCCAGCAGGACAGCCTATGGCTACACCTTC. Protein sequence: CASRTAYGYTF.

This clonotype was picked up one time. CDR3 in amino acids: CASSQVGSGSYNEQFF. Here the CDR3 DNA reads TGTGCCAGCAGCCAAGTGGGAAGCGGCTCCTACAATGAGCAGTTCTTC. The chain carries TRBV3-1 and TRBJ2-1, with a possible D match to TRBD2 (5 bases). The V and J ends lost 1 base and 0 bases respectively, with 10 bases between them. The CDR3 length is 16 residues. Germline V CDR1 and CDR2: LGHDT, YNNKEL (reference sequence).

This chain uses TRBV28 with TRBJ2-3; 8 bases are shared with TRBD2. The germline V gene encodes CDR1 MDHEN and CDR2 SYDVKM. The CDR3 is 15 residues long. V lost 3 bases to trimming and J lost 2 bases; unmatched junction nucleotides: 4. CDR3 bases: TGTGCCAGCAGTTTCGGCGGGGGGAACACAGATACGCAGTATTTT. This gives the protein CASSFGGGNTDTQYF.

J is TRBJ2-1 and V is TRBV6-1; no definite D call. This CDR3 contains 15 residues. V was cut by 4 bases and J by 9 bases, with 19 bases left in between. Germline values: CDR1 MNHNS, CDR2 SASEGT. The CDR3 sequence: CASSGWGYLSPEQFF. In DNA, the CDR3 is TGTGCCAGCAGTGGCTGGGGATATCTCTCCCCTGAGCAGTTCTTC.

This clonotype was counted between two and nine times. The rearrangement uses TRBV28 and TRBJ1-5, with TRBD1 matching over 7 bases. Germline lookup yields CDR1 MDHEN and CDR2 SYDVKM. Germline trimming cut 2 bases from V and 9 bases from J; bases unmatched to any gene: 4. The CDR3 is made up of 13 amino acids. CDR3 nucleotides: TGTGCCAGCAGTTTAGTCAGGGGGATGCCCCAGCATTTT. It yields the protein CASSLVRGMPQHF.

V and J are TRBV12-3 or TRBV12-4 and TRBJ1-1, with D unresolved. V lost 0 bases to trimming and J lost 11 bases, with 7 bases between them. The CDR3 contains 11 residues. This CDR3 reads CASSLAQSAFF. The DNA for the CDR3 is TGTGCCAGCAGTTTAGCGCAATCCGCTTTCTTT.

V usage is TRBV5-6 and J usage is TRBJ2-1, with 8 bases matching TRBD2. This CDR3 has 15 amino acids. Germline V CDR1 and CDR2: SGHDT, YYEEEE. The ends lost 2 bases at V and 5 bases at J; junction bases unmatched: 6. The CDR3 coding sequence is TGTGCCAGCAGCTTAGGGACTAGGCCCCACAATGAGCAGTTCTTC. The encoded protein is CASSLGTRPHNEQFF.

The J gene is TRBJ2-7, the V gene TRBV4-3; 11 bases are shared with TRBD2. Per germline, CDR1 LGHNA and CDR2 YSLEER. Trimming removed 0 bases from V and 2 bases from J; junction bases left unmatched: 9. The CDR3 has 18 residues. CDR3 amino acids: CASSQDGSLAGGAYEQYF. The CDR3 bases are TGCGCCAGCAGCCAAGATGGGAGTTTAGCGGGAGGGGCCTACGAGCAGTACTTC.